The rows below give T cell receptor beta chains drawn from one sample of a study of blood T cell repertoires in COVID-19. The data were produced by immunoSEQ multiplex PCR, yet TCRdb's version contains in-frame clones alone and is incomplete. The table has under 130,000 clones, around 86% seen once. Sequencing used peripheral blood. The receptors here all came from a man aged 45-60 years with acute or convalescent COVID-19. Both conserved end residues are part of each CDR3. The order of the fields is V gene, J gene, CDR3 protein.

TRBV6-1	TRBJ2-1	CASSEPQGFGVYNEQFF
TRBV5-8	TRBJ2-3	CASSPGLAGITDTQYF
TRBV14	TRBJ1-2	CASSQRYGLGGYTF
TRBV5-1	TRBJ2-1	CASSPDRGLASNEQFF
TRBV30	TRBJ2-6	CACALGASGANVLTF
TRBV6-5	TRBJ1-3	CASSSTFSGNTIYF
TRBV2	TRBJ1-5	CASRGTGEAQPQHF
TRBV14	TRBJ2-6	CASSLKSPGQGLSGANVLTF
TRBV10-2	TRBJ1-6	CASSEGDRVIFSLHF
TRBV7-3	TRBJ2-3	CASSLTQTGASTDTQYF
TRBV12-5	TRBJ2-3	CASGMSGSDTQYF
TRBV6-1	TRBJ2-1	CASSDSGSRAYNEQFF
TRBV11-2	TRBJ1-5	CASSLGGPNQPQHF
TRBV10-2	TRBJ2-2	CASSQGAGGPPGELFF
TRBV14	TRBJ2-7	CASSQVFKESYEQYF
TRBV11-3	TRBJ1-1	CASSLTRGTEAFF
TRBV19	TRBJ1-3	CASKEGATSGNTIYF
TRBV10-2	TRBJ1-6	CASSATGSSPLHF